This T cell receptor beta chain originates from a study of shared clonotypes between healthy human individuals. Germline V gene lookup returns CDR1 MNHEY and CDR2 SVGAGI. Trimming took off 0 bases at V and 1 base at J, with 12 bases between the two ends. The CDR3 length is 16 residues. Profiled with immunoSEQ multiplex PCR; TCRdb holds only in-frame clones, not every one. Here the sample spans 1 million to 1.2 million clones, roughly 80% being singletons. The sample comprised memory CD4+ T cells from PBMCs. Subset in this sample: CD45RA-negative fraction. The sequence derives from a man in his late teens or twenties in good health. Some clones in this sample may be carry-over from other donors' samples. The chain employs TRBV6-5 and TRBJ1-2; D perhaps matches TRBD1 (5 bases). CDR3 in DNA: TGTGCCAGCAGTTACTCTCCCGGAGACAGTAACTATGGCTACACCTTC. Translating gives CASSYSPGDSNYGYTF.